The 25 T cell receptor beta chains below were found in one sample sequenced in a study of T cells in localized non-small cell lung cancer. TCRdb's table, derived via immunoSEQ multiplex PCR, lists solely in-frame clones and lacks some. The sample comprises roughly 35,000 clones, approximately 93% of which are singletons, and less than 8% rests with the top ten. The sequenced sample was peripheral blood, obtained before any cancer treatment. Receptors originate from a female donor of 60 years or more with stage I lung adenocarcinoma.

A note on this clone: Sequence at one end of the junction differs from germline and may be a read error. The chain has TRBV7-7 and TRBJ1-3, with D possibly being TRBD1 (5 bases). From germline, CDR1 is SSHAT and CDR2 FNYEAQ (reference sequence). CDR3 length: 14 amino acids. CDR3 in amino acids: CASSLGPGGNTIYF. Written as DNA, the CDR3 is TGTGCTAGCAGCCTGGGACCGGGTGGAAACACCATATATTTT. Together with reference TRBV7-7 and TRBJ1-3, the CDR3 gives the full variable domain: GAGVSQSPRYKVTKRGQDVTLRCDPISSHATLYWYQQALGQGPEFLTYFNYEAQPDKSGLPSDRFSAERPEGSISTLTIQRTEQRDSAMYRCASSLGPGGNTIYFGEGSWLTVV.

The rearrangement uses TRBV2 and TRBJ1-2, with D possibly matching TRBD1 (5 bases). Germline loops: CDR1 SNHLY, CDR2 FYNNEI. This CDR3 spans 13 amino acids. Between the trimmed V and J ends, which lost 6 bases and 1 base, there was a span of 9 bases. The CDR3 loop reads CASSPDSNYGYTF. In DNA, the CDR3 is TGTGCCAGCAGCCCCGACAGTAACTATGGCTACACCTTC.

The table lists this clone with a count of one. The J gene is TRBJ1-1, the V gene TRBV27, with 8 positions matching TRBD1. Trimming took 3 bases from V and 5 from J; bases not matched to a gene: 8. CDR3 size: 15 residues. Germline CDR1 is MNHEY and CDR2 is SMNVEV (reference sequence). CDR3 DNA sequence: TGTGCCAGCAGTTTTTCCACAGGGGGAGGAACTGAAGCTTTCTTT. Translated, it gives CASSFSTGGGTEAFF.

This chain links TRBV6-5 with TRBJ1-2, with D hard to call. The CDR3 covers 13 residues. The germline CDR1 and CDR2 sequences are MNHEY and SVGAGI. Trimming removed 6 bases from V and 6 bases from J, with 14 bases in between. CDR3 DNA: TGTGCCAGCAGGGCAGGCTCTCCGGATGGCTACACCTTC. Protein product: CASRAGSPDGYTF.

The chain is built from TRBV10-1 and TRBJ2-1; the match to TRBD2 covers 12 bases. The CDR3 has 15 amino acids. CDR1 is WNHNN and CDR2 is SYGVQD in the germline V gene (reference sequence). Trimming cost V 5 bases and J 6 bases; bases outside gene matches: 5. CDR3 nucleotides: TGCGCCAGCAGTCACTCTAGCGGGGGGGCCAATGAGCAGTTCTTC. Its protein product is CASSHSSGGANEQFF.

The chain's CDR3 is CASSVGGGNTIYF. As DNA, the CDR3 is TGTGCCAGCAGCGTAGGTGGAGGAAACACCATATATTTT. This sequence joins TRBV9 and TRBJ1-3; no firm D call. Trimming pared 0 bases from V and 4 bases from J, leaving 5 bases between. The CDR3 totals 13 residues. Germline-derived CDR1 and CDR2 are SGDLS and YYNGEE.

This clone was observed once. The chain carries TRBV27 and TRBJ2-7; D unclear. Trimming cost V 7 bases and J 2 bases, with 15 bases left between them. Germline CDR1 and CDR2: MNHEY and SMNVEV (reference sequence). CDR3 size: 14 residues. CDR3: CASKERLPTYEQYF. In nucleotides, the CDR3 is TGTGCCAGCAAAGAGAGACTTCCAACCTACGAGCAGTACTTC.

V usage is TRBV9 and J usage is TRBJ2-5, with D unresolved. V shed 3 bases and J shed 4 bases, with 19 bases lying between them. This CDR3 region has 16 residues. CDR1 and CDR2 from the germline V gene are SGDLS and YYNGEE. CDR3 nucleotide sequence: TGTGCCAGCAGCGGTATAGGAATCGAGAGTGGAGAGACCCAGTACTTC. Protein product: CASSGIGIESGETQYF.

This clone was observed a single time. The J gene is TRBJ1-3, the V gene TRBV12-5; TRBD1 matches 8 bases. In germline, CDR1 is LGHNT, CDR2 FRNRAP. Trimming took 10 bases from V and 4 from J; bases not matched to a gene: 3. The CDR3 runs 12 residues. CDR3 bases: TGTGCTACCCAGGGGGCGGGAAACACCATATATTTT. Translation gives CATQGAGNTIYF.

This clone was counted between two and nine times. This chain joins TRBV6-5 and TRBJ2-1, with 12 bases matching TRBD2. The CDR3 covers 16 residues. CDR1 is MNHEY, CDR2 SVGAGI, per germline. After removal of 8 bases from V and 6 bases from J, the junction contained 11 bases not matched to a gene. The CDR3 DNA reads as TGTGCCAGCGGTTTTTATCTAGCGGGAGGGCCCAATGAGCAGTTCTTC. This sequence encodes CASGFYLAGGPNEQFF.

The chain couples TRBV27 to TRBJ1-2, with 9 bases fitting TRBD1. The length of the CDR3 is 13 residues. Trimming took 5 bases from V and 5 from J; bases not matched to a gene: 3. Germline V lookup: CDR1 MNHEY, CDR2 SMNVEV (reference sequence). The CDR3 sequence is CASSRTGVYGYTF. DNA for the CDR3: TGTGCCAGCAGTCGGACAGGGGTATATGGCTACACCTTC.

The chain couples TRBV4-3 to TRBJ1-1, with D maybe TRBD1 (5 bases). With 0 bases removed from V and 4 bases from J, the gap between germline ends came to 9 bases. The CDR3 has 14 residues. CDR1 LGHNA and CDR2 YSLEER come from the germline V gene. The CDR3 region is CASSQEAGSTEAFF. CDR3 in DNA: TGCGCCAGCAGCCAAGAGGCAGGGTCCACTGAAGCTTTCTTT.

The chain is built from TRBV7-9 and TRBJ2-5; 11 bases are shared with TRBD2. Germline V gene sequence: CDR1 SEHNR, CDR2 FQNEAQ (reference sequence). The trim removed 2 bases at V and 5 bases at J, leaving 4 bases unmatched. The length of the CDR3 is 15 residues. CDR3 in amino acids: CASSLTSGSSETQYF. The CDR3 region has the DNA TGTGCCAGCAGCTTAACTAGCGGGAGTTCTGAGACCCAGTACTTC. The full variable domain, its missing parts supplied by reference TRBV7-9 and TRBJ2-5, is DTGVSQNPRHKITKRGQNVTFRCDPISEHNRLYWYRQTLGQGPEFLTYFQNEAQLEKSRLLSDRFSAERPKGSFSTLEIQRTEQGDSAMYLCASSLTSGSSETQYFGPGTRLLVL.

V usage is TRBV7-2 and J usage is TRBJ1-5; D remains unclear. Per the germline V gene, CDR1 is SGHTA and CDR2 is FQGNSA. Trimming cost V 8 bases and J 0 bases, with 23 bases left between them. This CDR3 has 18 amino acids. In DNA, the CDR3 is TGTGCCAGCGGAAGACGAGTTTTGGTGGTACTTAGCAATCAGCCCCAGCATTTT. Its protein product is CASGRRVLVVLSNQPQHF.

V gene TRBV6-5 combines with J gene TRBJ1-2; no reliable D call. Trimming left V 8 bases short and J 5 bases short, with 12 bases between. There are 12 residues in the CDR3. Germline CDR1 and CDR2: MNHEY and SVGAGI. DNA for the CDR3: TGTGCCAGCTATTATTATCCGTATGGCTACACCTTC. This encodes CASYYYPYGYTF.

This clone has only one observation. This chain connects TRBV7-8 to TRBJ2-1, with D possibly matching TRBD2 (6 bases). The CDR3 has 14 residues. V was cut by 4 bases and J by 7 bases, with 14 bases left in between. Germline values: CDR1 SGHVS, CDR2 FQNEAQ. CDR3 protein: CASSWGDVGNEQFF. CDR3 DNA: TGTGCCAGCAGCTGGGGGGACGTAGGAAATGAGCAGTTCTTC.

This clone has just one count. CDR3 protein: CASSLGTGLGTEAFF. CDR3 nucleotides: TGCGCCAGCAGCTTGGGGACAGGTTTGGGAACTGAAGCTTTCTTT. The V and J genes are TRBV5-1 and TRBJ1-1, with 7 bases that match TRBD1. Germline lookup yields CDR1 SGHRS and CDR2 YFSETQ. The V segment lost 0 bases and the J segment 5 bases; nucleotides outside the gene matches: 7. The CDR3 is 15 residues long. The variable domain in full, completed from reference TRBV5-1 and TRBJ1-1, reads KAGVTQTPRYLIKTRGQQVTLSCSPISGHRSVSWYQQTPGQGLQFLFEYFSETQRNKGNFPGRFSGRQFSNSRSEMNVSTLELGDSALYLCASSLGTGLGTEAFFGQGTRLTVV.

This chain connects TRBV5-8 to TRBJ1-3; D is unresolved. The CDR3 has 16 residues. V was cut by 0 bases and J by 0 bases, with 10 bases left in between. From germline, CDR1 is SGHTS and CDR2 YDEGEE. CDR3 nucleotides: TGTGCCAGCAGCTTGGCGCAGGCTTTCTCTGGAAACACCATATATTTT. Translating it yields CASSLAQAFSGNTIYF. The variable domain in full, completed from reference TRBV5-8 and TRBJ1-3, reads EAGVTQSPTHLIKTRGQQATLRCSPISGHTSVYWYQQALGLGLQFLLWYDEGEERNRGNFPPRFSGRQFPNYSSELNVNALELEDSALYLCASSLAQAFSGNTIYFGEGSWLTVV.

The rearrangement links TRBV10-3 to TRBJ1-2; D is ambiguous. The CDR3 has 13 amino acids. Trimming took off 7 bases at V and 6 bases at J, with 15 bases between the two ends. The V gene's germline CDR1 is ENHRY and CDR2 SYGVKD. The CDR3 reads CAIKEGSSDGYTF. As DNA, the CDR3 is TGTGCCATCAAGGAAGGGTCCTCGGATGGCTACACCTTC.

This rearrangement joins TRBV28 to TRBJ2-5, with D possibly matching TRBD2 (5 bases). Per the germline V gene, CDR1 is MDHEN and CDR2 is SYDVKM. V gave up 3 bases and J gave up 7 bases, with 18 bases separating them. The CDR3 has 15 residues. The CDR3 bases are TGTGCCAGCAGTTTCTGGGGAGTCCAAGAAGGGACCCAGTACTTC. Amino acids: CASSFWGVQEGTQYF.

V and J are TRBV6-1 and TRBJ1-2, with D perhaps matching TRBD1 (5 bases). Trimming removed 3 bases at V and 7 bases at J, with 18 bases between. Germline values: CDR1 MNHNS, CDR2 SASEGT. The CDR3 is 15 amino acids. The CDR3 region is CASSDRDPRRSGYTF. Written as DNA, the CDR3 is TGTGCCAGCAGTGATCGGGACCCCCGTCGGAGTGGCTACACCTTC.

The rearrangement uses TRBV30 and TRBJ1-3, with D unresolved. There are 11 residues in the CDR3. The ends were cut back, 8 bases at V and 1 base at J, with 6 bases in the middle. CDR1 is GTSNPN, CDR2 SVGIG, per germline (reference sequence). CDR3 nucleotide sequence: TGTGCCCGGGATTCTGGAAACACCATATATTTT. Translation: CARDSGNTIYF.

This clone has only a few counts. The V call is TRBV7-9, the J call TRBJ1-5; D is perhaps TRBD1 (6 bases). The CDR3 runs 14 residues. The germline V gene has CDR1 SEHNR and CDR2 FQNEAQ (reference sequence). V was clipped by 4 bases and J by 3 bases, with 10 bases between them. CDR3 in amino acids: CASSSGVLNQPQHF. CDR3 DNA sequence: TGTGCCAGCAGCTCAGGGGTCCTCAATCAGCCCCAGCATTTT.

This chain links TRBV27 with TRBJ2-3; 8 bases match TRBD2. Losses at the gene ends were 6 bases for V and 2 bases for J; bases not matched to a gene: 7. The CDR3 is made up of 15 amino acids. Germline-derived CDR1 and CDR2 are MNHEY and SMNVEV (reference sequence). CDR3 region: CASSPAGAPTDTQYF. In DNA, the CDR3 is TGTGCCAGCAGCCCAGCGGGAGCCCCCACAGATACGCAGTATTTT.

The chain couples TRBV2 to TRBJ1-5, with D unclear. The CDR3 is 14 residues long. Germline lookup yields CDR1 SNHLY and CDR2 FYNNEI. The V and J ends lost 4 bases and 4 bases respectively, with 11 bases between them. The CDR3 region is CASSGETVNQPQHF. CDR3 coding DNA: TGTGCCAGCAGTGGGGAGACCGTAAATCAGCCCCAGCATTTT. Using reference TRBV2 and TRBJ1-5 for the parts outside the CDR3, the full variable domain is EPEVTQTPSHQVTQMGQEVILRCVPISNHLYFYWYRQILGQKVEFLVSFYNNEISEKSEIFDDQFSVERPDGSNFTLKIRSTKLEDSAMYFCASSGETVNQPQHFGDGTRLSIL.